What follows are 8 T cell receptor beta chains derived from one specimen sequenced in a study of blood T cells in healthy people across ages. Then a second PCR, running roughly 6 to 12 cycles, was carried out with a sample-barcoded 5' primer and a J-beta primer mix. Via MiXCR, TCRdb re-called the 5' RACE reads, giving one row per CDR3 protein. The sample shows over 600,000 distinct CDR3 sequences, roughly three fifths of them seen only once. The sequenced sample was blood. These receptors were taken from a man in his forties in good health.

In its sample, this clonotype was seen a few times. The chain carries TRBV30 and TRBJ1-2; D possibly corresponds to TRBD1 (6 bases). The CDR3 contains 13 residues. CDR1 is GTSNPN and CDR2 is SVGIG in the germline V gene (reference sequence). Deletions cut 2 bases from V and 2 bases from J, with 9 bases between. The CDR3 loop reads CAWSLQGNYGYTF. CDR3 in DNA: TGTGCCTGGAGTTTACAGGGAAACTATGGCTACACCTTC.

The chain carries TRBV11-3 and TRBJ2-7, with 7 bases lining up with TRBD1. The CDR3 runs 14 residues. CDR1 is SGHNT and CDR2 is YENEEA in the germline V gene. Trimming cost V 5 bases and J 3 bases; bases outside gene matches: 7. The CDR3 nucleotides read TGTGCCAGCAGCCTGACAGGGATTGACTACGAGCAGTACTTC. Amino acids: CASSLTGIDYEQYF.

CDR3 residues: CASSSTGGYEKLFF. CDR3 DNA sequence: TGTGCCAGCAGCTCGACAGGGGGGTATGAAAAACTGTTTTTT. The chain is built from TRBV11-2 and TRBJ1-4; TRBD1 matches at 9 bases. The V and J ends lost 4 bases and 6 bases, in that order; junction bases with no gene match: 3. The CDR3 has 14 amino acids. Germline assignment: CDR1 SGHAT and CDR2 FQNNGV.

This chain uses TRBV9 with TRBJ1-2; maybe TRBD1 (5 bases). Trimming took off 3 bases at V and 5 bases at J, with 14 bases between the two ends. The CDR3 extends over 14 amino acids. CDR1 and CDR2 from the germline V gene are SGDLS and YYNGEE. The CDR3 bases are TGTGCCAGCAGCGAACCCACAGGAGGATATGGCTACACCTTC. Protein product: CASSEPTGGYGYTF.

V is TRBV4-3 and J is TRBJ2-1; TRBD2 aligns across 15 bases. Germline CDR1 and CDR2: LGHNA and YSLEER. This CDR3 has 17 amino acids. V lost 1 base, J lost 7 bases, and 5 bases stayed unmatched. CDR3 sequence: CASSQAPGLAGGNEQFF. The CDR3 bases are TGCGCCAGCAGCCAAGCGCCGGGACTAGCGGGAGGTAATGAGCAGTTCTTC.

The chain joins TRBV25-1 to TRBJ2-7; TRBD1 aligns across 9 bases. After removal of 5 bases from V and 1 base from J, the junction contained 3 bases not matched to a gene. Germline lookup yields CDR1 MGHDK and CDR2 SYGVNS. The CDR3 length is 14 residues. The CDR3 DNA reads as TGTGCCAGCAGTAAGACAGGGGGTTCCTACGAGCAGTACTTC. This sequence encodes CASSKTGGSYEQYF.

V and J are TRBV20-1 and TRBJ1-1; TRBD1 might be the D (5 bases). V lost 3 bases and J lost 1, with 12 bases in between. The germline CDR1 and CDR2 sequences are DFQATT and SNEGSKA (reference sequence). The CDR3 loop spans 14 amino acids. The CDR3 DNA sequence: TGCAGTGCTAGTCCCGACGGGGGGAACACTGAAGCTTTCTTT. This codes for CSASPDGGNTEAFF.

This chain connects TRBV27 to TRBJ2-1; perhaps TRBD2 as D (5 bases). Trimming shortened V by 7 bases and J by 3 bases, and 19 bases separated the two germline ends. CDR1 is MNHEY, CDR2 SMNVEV, per germline (reference sequence). The CDR3 sequence is 16 residues long. The CDR3 DNA sequence: TGTGCCAGCAAGGGATCCGGGGAAATAGGCTACAATGAGCAGTTCTTC. Protein product: CASKGSGEIGYNEQFF.